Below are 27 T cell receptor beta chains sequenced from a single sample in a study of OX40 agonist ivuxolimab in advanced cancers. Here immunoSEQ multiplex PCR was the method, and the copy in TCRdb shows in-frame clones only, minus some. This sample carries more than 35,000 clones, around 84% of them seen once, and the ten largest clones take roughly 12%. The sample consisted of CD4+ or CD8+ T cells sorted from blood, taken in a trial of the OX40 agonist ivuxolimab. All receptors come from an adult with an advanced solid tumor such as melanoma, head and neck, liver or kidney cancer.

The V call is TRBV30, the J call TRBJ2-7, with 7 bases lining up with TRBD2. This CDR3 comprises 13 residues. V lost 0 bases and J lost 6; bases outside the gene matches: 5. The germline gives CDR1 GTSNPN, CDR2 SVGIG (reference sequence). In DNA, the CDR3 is TGTGCCTGGAGTGTACGGCGGGGGTCCGAGCAGTACTTC. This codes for CAWSVRRGSEQYF. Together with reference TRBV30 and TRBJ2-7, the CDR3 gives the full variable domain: SQTIHQWPATLVQPVGSPLSLECTVEGTSNPNLYWYRQAAGRGLQLLFYSVGIGQISSEVPQNLSASRPQDRQFILSSKKLLLSDSGFYLCAWSVRRGSEQYFGPGTRLTVT.

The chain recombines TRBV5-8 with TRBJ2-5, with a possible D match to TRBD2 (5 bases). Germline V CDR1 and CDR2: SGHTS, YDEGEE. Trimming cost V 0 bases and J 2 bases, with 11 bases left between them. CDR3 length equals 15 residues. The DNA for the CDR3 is TGTGCCAGCAGCTTGGGCGGACGGACTCAAGAGACCCAGTACTTC. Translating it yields CASSLGGRTQETQYF.

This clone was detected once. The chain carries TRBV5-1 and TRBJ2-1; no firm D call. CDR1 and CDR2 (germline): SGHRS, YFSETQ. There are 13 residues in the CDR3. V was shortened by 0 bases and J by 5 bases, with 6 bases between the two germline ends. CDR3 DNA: TGCGCCAGCAGCTTGGACAGCGACAATGAGCAGTTCTTC. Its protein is CASSLDSDNEQFF.

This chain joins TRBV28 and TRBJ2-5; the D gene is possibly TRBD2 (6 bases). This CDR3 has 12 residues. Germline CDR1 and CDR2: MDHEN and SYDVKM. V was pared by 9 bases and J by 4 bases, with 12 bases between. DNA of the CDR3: TGTGCCAGTACGCAGGGAGGAGAGACCCAGTACTTC. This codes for CASTQGGETQYF.

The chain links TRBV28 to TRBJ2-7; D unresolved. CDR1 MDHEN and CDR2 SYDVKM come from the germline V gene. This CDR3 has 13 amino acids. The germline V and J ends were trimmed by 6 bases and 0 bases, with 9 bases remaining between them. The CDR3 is CASRVPSSYEQYF. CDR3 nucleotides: TGTGCCAGCAGAGTCCCAAGCTCCTACGAGCAGTACTTC. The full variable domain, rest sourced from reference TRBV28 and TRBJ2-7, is DVKVTQSSRYLVKRTGEKVFLECVQDMDHENMFWYRQDPGLGLRLIYFSYDVKMKEKGDIPEGYSVSREKKERFSLILESASTNQTSMYLCASRVPSSYEQYFGPGTRLTVT.

CDR3 coding DNA: TGCGCCAGCAGCTTGGGACTAGTAGCGGGGGCTTCCACCGGGGAGCTGTTTTTT. Translating it yields CASSLGLVAGASTGELFF. V and J are TRBV5-1 and TRBJ2-2; 9 nucleotides line up with TRBD2. This CDR3 spans 18 amino acids. Germline assignment: CDR1 SGHRS and CDR2 YFSETQ. The V segment lost 0 bases and the J segment 4 bases; nucleotides outside the gene matches: 10.

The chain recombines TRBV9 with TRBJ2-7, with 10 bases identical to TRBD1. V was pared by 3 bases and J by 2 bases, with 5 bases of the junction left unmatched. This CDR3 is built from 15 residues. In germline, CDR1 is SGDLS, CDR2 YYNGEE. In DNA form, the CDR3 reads TGTGCCAGCAGCGCCCGGGACAGGGGTACCTACGAGCAGTACTTC. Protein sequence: CASSARDRGTYEQYF. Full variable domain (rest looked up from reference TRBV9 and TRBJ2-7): DSGVTQTPKHLITATGQRVTLRCSPRSGDLSVYWYQQSLDQGLQFLIQYYNGEERAKGNILERFSAQQFPDLHSELNLSSLELGDSALYFCASSARDRGTYEQYFGPGTRLTVT.

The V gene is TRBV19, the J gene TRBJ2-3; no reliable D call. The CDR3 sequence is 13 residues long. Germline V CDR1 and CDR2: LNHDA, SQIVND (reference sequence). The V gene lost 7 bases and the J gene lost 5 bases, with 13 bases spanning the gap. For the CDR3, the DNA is TGTGCCAGTACCGCGTACTCAGGAGATACGCAGTATTTT. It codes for CASTAYSGDTQYF.

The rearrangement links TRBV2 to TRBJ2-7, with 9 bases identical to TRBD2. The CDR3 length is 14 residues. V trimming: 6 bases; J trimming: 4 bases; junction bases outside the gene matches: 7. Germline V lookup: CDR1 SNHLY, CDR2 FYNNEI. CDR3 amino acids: CASRGASGRYEQYF. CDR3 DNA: TGTGCCAGCAGAGGGGCCAGCGGGAGGTACGAGCAGTACTTC.

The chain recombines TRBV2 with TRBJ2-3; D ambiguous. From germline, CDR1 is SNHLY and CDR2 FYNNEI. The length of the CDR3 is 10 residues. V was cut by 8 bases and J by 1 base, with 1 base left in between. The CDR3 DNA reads TGTGCCAGCGGCACAGATACGCAGTATTTT. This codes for CASGTDTQYF.

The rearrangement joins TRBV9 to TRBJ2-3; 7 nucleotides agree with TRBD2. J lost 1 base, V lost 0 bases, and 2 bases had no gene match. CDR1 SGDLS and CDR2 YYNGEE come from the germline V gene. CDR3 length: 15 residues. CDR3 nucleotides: TGTGCCAGCAGCGTAGAAAGCGGGGGCACAGATACGCAGTATTTT. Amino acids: CASSVESGGTDTQYF.

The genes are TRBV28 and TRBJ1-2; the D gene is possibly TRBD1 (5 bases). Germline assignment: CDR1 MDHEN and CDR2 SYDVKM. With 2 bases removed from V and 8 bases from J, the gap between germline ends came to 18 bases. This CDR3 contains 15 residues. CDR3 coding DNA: TGTGCCAGCAGTTTAATGGCCAGGGTTTCCTACGGCTACACCTTC. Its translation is CASSLMARVSYGYTF.

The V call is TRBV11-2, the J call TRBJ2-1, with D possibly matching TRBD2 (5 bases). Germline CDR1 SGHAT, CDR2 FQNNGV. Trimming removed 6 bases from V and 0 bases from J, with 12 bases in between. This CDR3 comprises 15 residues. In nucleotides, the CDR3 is TGTGCCAGCAGTCAAACTAGAAACTCCTACAATGAGCAGTTCTTC. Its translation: CASSQTRNSYNEQFF.

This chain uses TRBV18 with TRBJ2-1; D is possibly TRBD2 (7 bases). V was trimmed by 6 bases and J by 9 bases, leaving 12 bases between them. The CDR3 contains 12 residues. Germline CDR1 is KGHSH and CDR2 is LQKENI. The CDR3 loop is CASSRGGGEQFF. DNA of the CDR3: TGTGCCAGCTCCCGAGGGGGGGGTGAGCAGTTCTTC.

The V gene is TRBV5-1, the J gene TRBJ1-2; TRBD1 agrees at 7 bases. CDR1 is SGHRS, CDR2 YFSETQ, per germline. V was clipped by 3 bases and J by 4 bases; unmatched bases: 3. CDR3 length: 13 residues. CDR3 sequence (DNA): TGCGCCAGCAGCTGGGGACAGAGCTATGGCTACACCTTC. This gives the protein CASSWGQSYGYTF. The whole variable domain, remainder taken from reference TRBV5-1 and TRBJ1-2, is KAGVTQTPRYLIKTRGQQVTLSCSPISGHRSVSWYQQTPGQGLQFLFEYFSETQRNKGNFPGRFSGRQFSNSRSEMNVSTLELGDSALYLCASSWGQSYGYTFGSGTRLTVV.

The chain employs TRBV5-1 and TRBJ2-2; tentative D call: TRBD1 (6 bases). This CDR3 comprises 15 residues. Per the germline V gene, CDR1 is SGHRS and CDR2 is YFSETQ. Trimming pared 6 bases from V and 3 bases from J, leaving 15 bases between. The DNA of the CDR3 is TGCGCCAGCACCCCGGACAGAAGCTACACCGGGGAGCTGTTTTTT. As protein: CASTPDRSYTGELFF.

DNA of the CDR3: TGTGCCAGCAGCACACAGGGGGCGCCTAATGAAAAACTGTTTTTT. As protein: CASSTQGAPNEKLFF. J is TRBJ1-4 and V is TRBV5-5; the match to TRBD1 covers 9 bases. Looked up from germline, CDR1 is SGHKS and CDR2 is YYEKEE (reference sequence). The CDR3 has 15 residues. Germline trimming cut 4 bases from V and 3 bases from J; bases unmatched to any gene: 4.

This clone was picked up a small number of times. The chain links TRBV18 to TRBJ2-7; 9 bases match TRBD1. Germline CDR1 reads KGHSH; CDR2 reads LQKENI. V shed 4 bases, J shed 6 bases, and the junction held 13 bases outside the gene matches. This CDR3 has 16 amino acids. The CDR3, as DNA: TGTGCCAGCTCACTAGGGTTCTACGGGACAGGGAGCGAGCAGTACTTC. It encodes CASSLGFYGTGSEQYF.

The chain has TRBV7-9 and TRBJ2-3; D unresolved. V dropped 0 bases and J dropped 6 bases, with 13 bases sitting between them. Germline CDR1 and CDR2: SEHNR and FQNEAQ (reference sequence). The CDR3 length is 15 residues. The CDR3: CASSLAQSFLDTQYF. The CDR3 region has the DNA TGTGCCAGCAGCTTAGCGCAGTCTTTTTTGGATACGCAGTATTTT.

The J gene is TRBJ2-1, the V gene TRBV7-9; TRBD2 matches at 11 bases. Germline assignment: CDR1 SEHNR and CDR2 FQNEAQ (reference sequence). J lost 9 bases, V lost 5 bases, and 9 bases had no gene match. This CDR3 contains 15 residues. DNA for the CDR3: TGTGCCAGCAGCCCAAGAACTAGCGGGAGTAGTGAGCAGTTCTTC. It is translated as CASSPRTSGSSEQFF.

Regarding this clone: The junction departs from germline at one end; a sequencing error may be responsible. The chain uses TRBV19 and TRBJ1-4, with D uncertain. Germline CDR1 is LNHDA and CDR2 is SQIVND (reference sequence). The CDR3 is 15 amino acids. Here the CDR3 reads CASSLDGATNEKLFF. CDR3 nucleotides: TGTGCCAGTAGTCTAGACGGCGCAACTAATGAAAAACTGTTTTTT.

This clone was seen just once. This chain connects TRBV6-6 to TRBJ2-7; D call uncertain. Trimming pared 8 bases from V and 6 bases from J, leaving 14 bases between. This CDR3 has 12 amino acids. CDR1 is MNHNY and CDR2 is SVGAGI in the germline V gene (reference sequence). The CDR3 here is CASGFNPGEQYF. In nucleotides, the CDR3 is TGTGCCAGCGGTTTTAACCCGGGCGAGCAGTACTTC.

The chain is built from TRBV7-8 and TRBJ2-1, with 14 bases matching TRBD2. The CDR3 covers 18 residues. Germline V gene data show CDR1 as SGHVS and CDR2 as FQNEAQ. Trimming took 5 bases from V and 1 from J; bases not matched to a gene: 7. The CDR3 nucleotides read TGTGCCAGCAGCCCGGGACTAGCGGGAGCGATGTCCTACAATGAGCAGTTCTTC. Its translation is CASSPGLAGAMSYNEQFF.

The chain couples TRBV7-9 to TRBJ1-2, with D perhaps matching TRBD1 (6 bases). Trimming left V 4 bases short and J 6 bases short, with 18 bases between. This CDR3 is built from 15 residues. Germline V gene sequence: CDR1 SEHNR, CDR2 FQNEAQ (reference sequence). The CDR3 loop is CASSSTGTRSDGYTF. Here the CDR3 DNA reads TGTGCCAGCAGCTCGACCGGGACAAGGTCGGATGGCTACACCTTC.

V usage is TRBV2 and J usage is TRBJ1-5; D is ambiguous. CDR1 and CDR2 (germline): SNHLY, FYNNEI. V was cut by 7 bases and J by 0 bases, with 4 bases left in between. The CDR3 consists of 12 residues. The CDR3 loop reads CASKDSNQPQHF. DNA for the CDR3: TGTGCCAGCAAAGATAGCAATCAGCCCCAGCATTTT.

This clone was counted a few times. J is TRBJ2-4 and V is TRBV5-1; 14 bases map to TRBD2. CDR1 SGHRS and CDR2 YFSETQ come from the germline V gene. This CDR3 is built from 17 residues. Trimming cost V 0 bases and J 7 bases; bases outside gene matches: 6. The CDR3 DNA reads TGCGCCAGCAGCTTGGGCTCCGGGACTAGCGGGAGCAACATTCAGTACTTC. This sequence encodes CASSLGSGTSGSNIQYF.

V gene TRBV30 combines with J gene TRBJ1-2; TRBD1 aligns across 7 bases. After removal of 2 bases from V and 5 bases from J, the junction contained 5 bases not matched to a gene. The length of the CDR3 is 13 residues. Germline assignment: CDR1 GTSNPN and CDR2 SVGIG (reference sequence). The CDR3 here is CAWSIDRAYGYTF. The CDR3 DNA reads TGTGCCTGGAGTATAGACAGGGCATATGGCTACACCTTC.